This T cell receptor (beta chain) was identified in a study of blood T cell repertoires in COVID-19. Study-wide background: The origin of the acute and convalescent COVID-19 samples was the United States, Italy and Spain. T cells, B-cell-depleted T cells, or PBMCs supplied cDNA or gDNA.

Original handling: Scientists estimated how many nucleated cells there were by amplifying reference gene primers. The table came from immunoSEQ multiplex PCR; TCRdb's copy has only in-frame clones and leaves some out. V, J and clone size are those of that table, while D and trimming were read from the DNA. Here the sample spans 65,000 or so clones, 75% to 90% being singletons. Germline CDR1 reads SGHRS; CDR2 reads YFSETQ. The V end lost 0 bases, the J end lost 5 bases, and 17 bases lay between the germline ends. The CDR3 totals 17 residues. The rearrangement uses TRBV5-1 and TRBJ2-2; D perhaps matches TRBD1 (6 bases). This clonotype originated in a human donor with acute or convalescent COVID-19. The donor label of this sample is uncertain. Sequenced input: peripheral blood. CDR3 nucleotides: TGCGCCAGCAGCTTGGGGCCCGGGACATTAAGGACCGGGGAGCTGTTTTTT. As protein: CASSLGPGTLRTGELFF.